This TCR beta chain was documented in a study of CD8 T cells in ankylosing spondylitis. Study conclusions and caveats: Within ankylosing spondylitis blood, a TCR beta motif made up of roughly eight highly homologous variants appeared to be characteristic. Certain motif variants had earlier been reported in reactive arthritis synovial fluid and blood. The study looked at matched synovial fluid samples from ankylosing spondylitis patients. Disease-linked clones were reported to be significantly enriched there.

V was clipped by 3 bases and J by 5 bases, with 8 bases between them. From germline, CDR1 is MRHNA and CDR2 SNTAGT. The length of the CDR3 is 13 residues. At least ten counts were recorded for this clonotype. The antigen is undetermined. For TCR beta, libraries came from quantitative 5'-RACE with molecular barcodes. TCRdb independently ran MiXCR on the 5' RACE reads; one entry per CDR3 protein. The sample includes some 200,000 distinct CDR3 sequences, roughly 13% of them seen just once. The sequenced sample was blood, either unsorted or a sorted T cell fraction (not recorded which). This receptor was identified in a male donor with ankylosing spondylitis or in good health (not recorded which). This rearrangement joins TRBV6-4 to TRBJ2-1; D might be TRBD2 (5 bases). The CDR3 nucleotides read TGTGCCAGCAGTGATGGACTTCACAATGAGCAGTTCTTC. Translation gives CASSDGLHNEQFF.